By sample fraction, the clone carrying this TCR beta chain is medium-sized (0.01 to 0.1%). Its antigen remains unknown. Adaptor-ligated barcode primers were used to amplify TRBV12-4/TRBJ1-2 clonotypes. One entry per CDR3 protein results from TCRdb running MiXCR on the multiplex PCR reads. The data contain just under 1,100 distinct CDR3 sequences, approximately 6.4% of them singletons. Study results and caveats: Tumor-infiltrating Treg TCR alpha and beta sequences overlapped most with tumor naive CD4+ T cells, then blood naive. In terms of TCR gene usage, tumor memory CD4+ T cells clustered together with blood and lymph node memory CD4+ cells, as well as with lymph node naive CD4+ cells. Approximately 14% of tumor Treg sequences matched naive CD4+ cells.

The CDR3 has 14 residues. V was cut by 4 bases and J by 8 bases, with 17 bases left in between. Memory CD4+ T cells were sorted as CD4+CD45RO+CD25- cells. The sequencing sample was made of memory CD4+ T cells sorted from blood. Stated subset: memory CD4+ T cells, CD4+CD45RO+CD25-. This chain uses TRBV12-3 or TRBV12-4 with TRBJ1-2, with D perhaps matching TRBD1 (5 bases). This TCR was recovered from a female donor with breast cancer. CDR3 sequence: CASSSETARRGYTF. CDR3 DNA: TGTGCCAGCAGTTCCGAGACAGCGCGTCGAGGCTACACCTTC.